This T cell receptor (beta chain) was retrieved from a study of T cell repertoires in cytomegalovirus infection. Study-level background: The authors used CMV epitopes that were HLA-C-restricted (recently identified) and HLA-B-restricted (well studied). Through public TCR beta signatures, both CMV infection and matching HLA type were indicated. Whole-study findings and limits: Cumulative public TCR beta family frequency identified CMV carriers with the relevant HLA. CMV-specific HLA-C-restricted TCR beta clonotypes dominated the ex vivo response.

Using its own MiXCR run on the reads, TCRdb lists one record per CDR3 protein. The table has just over 450,000 distinct CDR3 sequences, approximately 46% seen once. From germline, CDR1 is ENHRY and CDR2 SYGVKD. The V end was cut by 9 bases, the J end by 9 bases, with 21 bases between. This CDR3 region has 14 residues. As to this clonotype: Its antigen is unidentified.

Here the sequenced sample was cultured PBMCs, taken from culture after CMV antigen stimulation. The chain has TRBV10-3 and TRBJ2-1; D may match TRBD1 or TRBD2 (5 bases each). The source is a human donor in good health (CMV status not recorded). Some clones in this sample may be carry-over from other donors' samples. As DNA, the CDR3 is TGTGCCATATTTCCGGGACCCCCTTATATTGAGCAGTTCTTC. It specifies CAIFPGPPYIEQFF.